The 8 T cell receptor beta chains below all came from one sample that was sequenced in a study of T cell repertoires in cytomegalovirus infection. Using its own MiXCR run on the reads, TCRdb lists one record per CDR3 protein. The data hold about 530,000 distinct CDR3 sequences, with 26% observed a single time. The sample taken for sequencing was PBMCs. All receptors come from a human donor in good health (CMV status not recorded). Some clones in this sample may be carry-over from other donors' samples.

This clonotype was seen only once. The V and J genes are TRBV27 and TRBJ2-5; D not resolved. The CDR3 runs to 14 residues. Trimming cost V 6 bases and J 0 bases, with 11 bases left between them. The V gene's germline CDR1 is MNHEY and CDR2 SMNVEV (reference sequence). CDR3 region: CASSPAINQETQYF. The CDR3 nucleotides are TGTGCCAGCAGCCCCGCCATAAACCAAGAGACCCAGTACTTC.

Turning to this clonotype: A clone one base away is much larger, so this may be a read error. V is TRBV7-2 and J is TRBJ2-3; possibly TRBD2 for D (5 bases). The CDR3 totals 15 residues. In germline, CDR1 is SGHTA, CDR2 FQGNSA. V lost 1 base and J 5 bases, leaving 13 bases between the germline ends. CDR3 protein: CASSLGAVSRDTQYF. Written as DNA, the CDR3 is TGTGCCAGCAGCTTAGGAGCGGTGTCGCGAGATACGCAGTATTTT.

This clonotype showed up just a few times. The genes are TRBV19 and TRBJ1-4; 7 nucleotides line up with TRBD1. The junction had 8 bases not matched to a gene; V was cut back by 6 bases and J by 7 bases. Germline V CDR1 and CDR2: LNHDA, SQIVND (reference sequence). The CDR3 length is 14 residues. CDR3 sequence (DNA): TGTGCCAGTAGGGACAGGTCTCGAGGTGAAAAACTGTTTTTT. This translates into CASRDRSRGEKLFF.

This clonotype has a handful of counts. The chain carries TRBV7-8 and TRBJ2-7; no clear D. From germline, CDR1 is SGHVS and CDR2 FQNEAQ. The length of the CDR3 is 13 residues. The V gene lost 5 bases and the J gene lost 3 bases, with 11 bases spanning the gap. The CDR3 DNA follows: TGTGCCAGCAGCGACGGACCACTCTACGAGCAGTACGTC. It codes for CASSDGPLYEQYV.

This chain joins TRBV7-2 and TRBJ2-7, with a possible D match to TRBD2 (6 bases). Trimming stripped 3 bases from V and 2 bases from J, with 14 bases between. The CDR3 has 15 amino acids. From germline, CDR1 is SGHTA and CDR2 FQGNSA. The CDR3 nucleotides read TGTGCCAGCAGCTTGGGGCGGGGAAAAACCTACGAGCAGTACGTC. Translated, it gives CASSLGRGKTYEQYV.

The V call is TRBV11-2, the J call TRBJ2-7; D is unresolved. The CDR3 is 15 residues long. The germline CDR1 and CDR2 sequences are SGHAT and FQNNGV. The germline V and J ends were trimmed by 2 bases and 4 bases, with 15 bases remaining between them. CDR3 DNA sequence: TGTGCCAGCAGCTTAACATGGGGTCTAGAATACGAGCAGTACGTC. This sequence encodes CASSLTWGLEYEQYV.

This clonotype showed up just a few times. V and J are TRBV6-1 and TRBJ2-3; D perhaps matches TRBD1 (6 bases). The CDR3 has 16 residues. Germline lookup yields CDR1 MNHNS and CDR2 SASEGT. The germline V and J ends were trimmed by 4 bases and 9 bases, with 23 bases remaining between them. The DNA of the CDR3 is TGTGCCAGCAGTGTACCGGGACAACCCTCGCGATCGACGCAGTATTTT. Its translation is CASSVPGQPSRSTQYF.

The chain employs TRBV4-1 and TRBJ2-1; TRBD2 matches 10 bases. The CDR3 contains 16 residues. J gave up 2 bases and V 4 bases, and 5 bases lay outside the gene matches. Per germline, CDR1 MGHRA and CDR2 YSYEKL. In nucleotides, the CDR3 is TGCGCCAGCAGCCCACTCGGACTAGCGGCCTACAATGAGCAGTTCTTC. This sequence encodes CASSPLGLAAYNEQFF.